This T cell receptor (beta chain) originates from a study of response to subunit inactivated influenza vaccine. Study-level points and caveats: There was a suggestion from the authors that each seasonal influenza vaccination recruits few new T cells.

A single record per CDR3 protein comes from TCRdb applying MiXCR to the RT-PCR reads. The data contain about 570,000 distinct CDR3 sequences, approximately 10% of them singletons. The table lists this clonotype with a few counts. Its antigen is not known. These data were also reused for a study on T cells expressing NK-cell markers. That work states: Beta-chain TCR cDNA was generated via 5'RACE template switching with UMIs. Beta-chain profiling covered CD3+CD56+NKG2C+, CD3+CD56+NKG2C- and CD3+CD56-NKG2C+ sorted subsets. Several experiments added an anti-gamma-delta TCR antibody to sort only alpha-beta TCR T cells. These same clonotypes (in four donors) also led the CD3+CD56-NKG2C+ fraction.

The sequence was obtained from a man over 45 who received an inactivated influenza vaccine. The sequencing used PBMCs from blood, collected on the day of vaccination.

CDR3 loop: CASSQWGGLQETQYF. In DNA form, the CDR3 reads TGTGCCAGCAGCCAATGGGGAGGGTTACAAGAGACCCAGTACTTC. The rearrangement joins TRBV7-2 to TRBJ2-5; TRBD2 aligns across 7 bases. V lost 5 bases and J lost 2; bases outside the gene matches: 8. The CDR3 contains 15 residues. Germline loops: CDR1 SGHTA, CDR2 FQGNSA.